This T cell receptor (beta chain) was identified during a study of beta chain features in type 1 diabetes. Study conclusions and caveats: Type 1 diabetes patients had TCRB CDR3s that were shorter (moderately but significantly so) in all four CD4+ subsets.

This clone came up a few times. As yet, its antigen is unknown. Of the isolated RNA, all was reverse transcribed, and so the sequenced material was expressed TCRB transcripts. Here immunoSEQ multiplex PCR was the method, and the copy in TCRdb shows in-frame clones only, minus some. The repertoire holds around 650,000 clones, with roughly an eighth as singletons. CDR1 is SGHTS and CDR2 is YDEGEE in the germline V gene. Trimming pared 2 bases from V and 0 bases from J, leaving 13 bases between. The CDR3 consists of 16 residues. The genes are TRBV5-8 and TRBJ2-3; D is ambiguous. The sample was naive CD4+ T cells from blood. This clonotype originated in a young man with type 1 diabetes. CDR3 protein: CASSFGGYTSTDTQYF. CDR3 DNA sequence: TGTGCCAGCAGCTTCGGCGGATACACTAGCACAGATACGCAGTATTTT.